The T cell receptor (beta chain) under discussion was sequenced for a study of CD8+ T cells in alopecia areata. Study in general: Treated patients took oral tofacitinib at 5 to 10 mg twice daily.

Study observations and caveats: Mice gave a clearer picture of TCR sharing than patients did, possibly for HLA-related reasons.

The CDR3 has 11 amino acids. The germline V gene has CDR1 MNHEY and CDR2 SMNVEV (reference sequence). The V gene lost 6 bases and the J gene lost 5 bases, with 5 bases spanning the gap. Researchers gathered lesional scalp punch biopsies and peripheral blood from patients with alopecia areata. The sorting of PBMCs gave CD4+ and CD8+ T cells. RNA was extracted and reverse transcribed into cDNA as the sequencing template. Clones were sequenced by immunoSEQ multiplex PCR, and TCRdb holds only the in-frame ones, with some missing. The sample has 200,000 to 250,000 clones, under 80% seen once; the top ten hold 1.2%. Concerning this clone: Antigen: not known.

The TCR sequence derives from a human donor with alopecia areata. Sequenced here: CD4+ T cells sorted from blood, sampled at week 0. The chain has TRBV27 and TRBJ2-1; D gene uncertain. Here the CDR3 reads CASRINNEQFF. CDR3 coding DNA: TGTGCCAGCAGAATTAACAATGAGCAGTTCTTC.